A selection of T cell receptor beta chains follows, all from one sample in a study of T cells after yellow fever vaccination. TCRdb fed the 5' RACE reads into MiXCR, producing one record per CDR3 protein. In the table there are 300,000 to 400,000 distinct CDR3 sequences, 12% of which are singletons. Sequenced here: CD4+ T cells sorted from PBMCs, sampled 15 days after the yellow fever booster vaccination. These receptors originate from a man between 18 and 35 years old who received the YFV17D yellow fever vaccine. Both conserved end residues are part of each CDR3. The D gene is left open where the match is weak. Clone size is stated in some rows and not others, as once, few, many or a class when expanded.

.	TRBV5-1	17	TRBJ2-5	.	TGCGCCAGCAGCTTGATCCCAAGACAGGATTCCCAAGAGACCCAGTACTTC	CASSLIPRQDSQETQYF
TRBD1	TRBV13	18	TRBJ2-6	few	TGTGCCAGCAGCTTAAACAGGGGTTTAACCCCTGGGGCCAACGTCCTGACTTTC	CASSLNRGLTPGANVLTF
.	TRBV6-5	17	TRBJ1-6	few	TGTGCCAGCAGTTATGACAGGACGAAGTATGCGAATTCACCCCTCCACTTT	CASSYDRTKYANSPLHF
.	TRBV9	14	TRBJ1-1	.	TGTGCCAGCAGCGTAGGGATGCAGGGGACTGAAGCTTTCTTT	CASSVGMQGTEAFF
.	TRBV10-3	16	TRBJ2-1	.	TGTGCCATCAGTGAGTCCGATTGGGGTTATTCCAATGAGCAGTTCTTC	CAISESDWGYSNEQFF
.	TRBV19	14	TRBJ1-5	.	TGTGCCAGTAGTATCCAGGGTGAGGGCCAGCCCCAGCATTTT	CASSIQGEGQPQHF
.	TRBV7-2	15	TRBJ2-5	.	TGTGCCAGCAGCCCCTTGACAGGCCGCCAAGAGACCCAGTACTTC	CASSPLTGRQETQYF
.	TRBV4-3	17	TRBJ2-1	.	TGCGCCAGCAGCCAAGGCTCGGCGGTCTGGGAAGCCAATGAGCAGTTCTTC	CASSQGSAVWEANEQFF
TRBD1	TRBV4-2	15	TRBJ1-2	few	TGTGCCAGCAGACAAGGACAGGGTGATCCCTATGGCTACACCTTC	CASRQGQGDPYGYTF
TRBD1	TRBV5-5	13	TRBJ1-3	.	TGTGCCAGCAGCGCACAGGGGGGAAACACCATATATTTT	CASSAQGGNTIYF
.	TRBV3-1	15	TRBJ2-1	few	TGTGCCAGCAGCCCGTCACATAGCTCCTACAATGAGCAGTTCTTC	CASSPSHSSYNEQFF